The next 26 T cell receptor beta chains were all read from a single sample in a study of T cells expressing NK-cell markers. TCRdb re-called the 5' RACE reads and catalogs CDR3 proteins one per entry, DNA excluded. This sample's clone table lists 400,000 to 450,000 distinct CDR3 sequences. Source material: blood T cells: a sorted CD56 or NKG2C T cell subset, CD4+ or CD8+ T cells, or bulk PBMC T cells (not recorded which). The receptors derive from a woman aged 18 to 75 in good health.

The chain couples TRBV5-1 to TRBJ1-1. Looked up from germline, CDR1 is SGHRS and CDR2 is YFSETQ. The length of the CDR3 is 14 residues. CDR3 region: CASSVEEWNTEAFF. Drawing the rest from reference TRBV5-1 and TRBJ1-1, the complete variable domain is KAGVTQTPRYLIKTRGQQVTLSCSPISGHRSVSWYQQTPGQGLQFLFEYFSETQRNKGNFPGRFSGRQFSNSRSEMNVSTLELGDSALYLCASSVEEWNTEAFFGQGTRLTVV.

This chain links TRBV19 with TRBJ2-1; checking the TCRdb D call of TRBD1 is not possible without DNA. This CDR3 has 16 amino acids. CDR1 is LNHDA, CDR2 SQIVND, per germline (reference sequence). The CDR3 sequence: CASRSHWTGLINEQFF.

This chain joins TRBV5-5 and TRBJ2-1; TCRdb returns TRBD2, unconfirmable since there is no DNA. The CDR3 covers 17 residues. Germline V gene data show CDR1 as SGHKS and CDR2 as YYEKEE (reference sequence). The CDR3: CASSLPGLGLSSVEQFF.

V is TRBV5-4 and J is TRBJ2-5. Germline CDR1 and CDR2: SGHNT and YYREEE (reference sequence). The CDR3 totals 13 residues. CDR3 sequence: CATREGTEETQYF.

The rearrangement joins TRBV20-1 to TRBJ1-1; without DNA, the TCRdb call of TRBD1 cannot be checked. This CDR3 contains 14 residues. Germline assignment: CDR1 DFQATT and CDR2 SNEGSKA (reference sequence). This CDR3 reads CSARGTGWSTEAFF.

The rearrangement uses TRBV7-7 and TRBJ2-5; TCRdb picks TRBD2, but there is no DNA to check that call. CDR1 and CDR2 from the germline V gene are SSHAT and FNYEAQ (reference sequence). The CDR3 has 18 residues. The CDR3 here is CASSSLPGLSSYQETQYF.

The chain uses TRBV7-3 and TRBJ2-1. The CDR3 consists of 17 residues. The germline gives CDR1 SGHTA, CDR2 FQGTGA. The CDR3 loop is CASSPYFAVGSYNEQFF.

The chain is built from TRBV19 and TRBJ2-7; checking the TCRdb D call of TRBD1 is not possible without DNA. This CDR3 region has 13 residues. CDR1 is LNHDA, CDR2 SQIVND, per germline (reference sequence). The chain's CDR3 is CASTSGGLYEQYF.

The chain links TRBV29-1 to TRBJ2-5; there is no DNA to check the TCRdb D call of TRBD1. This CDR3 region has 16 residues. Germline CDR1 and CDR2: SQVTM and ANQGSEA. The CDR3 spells CSVRFRDRGTQETQYF.

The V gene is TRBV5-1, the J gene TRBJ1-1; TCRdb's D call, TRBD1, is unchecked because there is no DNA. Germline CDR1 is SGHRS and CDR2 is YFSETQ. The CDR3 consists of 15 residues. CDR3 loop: CASSSGQNMNTEAFF.

CDR3 protein: CSAKIQRVTQETQYF. The V and J genes are TRBV20-1 and TRBJ2-5. Germline CDR1 DFQATT, CDR2 SNEGSKA (reference sequence). The CDR3 spans 15 residues.

CDR3: CASSQMGTVGTQYF. The genes are TRBV6-2 or TRBV6-3 and TRBJ2-5; TCRdb proposes TRBD1, but this gene call is untestable without DNA. Germline assignment: CDR1 MNHEY and CDR2 SVGEGT. The CDR3 totals 14 residues.

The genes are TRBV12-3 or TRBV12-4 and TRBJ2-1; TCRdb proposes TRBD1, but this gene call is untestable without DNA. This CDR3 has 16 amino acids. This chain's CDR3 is CASSLVARGRKDEQFF.

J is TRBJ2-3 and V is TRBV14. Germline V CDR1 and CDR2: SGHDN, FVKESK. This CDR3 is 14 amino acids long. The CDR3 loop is CASSQAGRADTQYF.

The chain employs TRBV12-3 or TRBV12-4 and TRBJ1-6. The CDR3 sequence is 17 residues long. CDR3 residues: CASRTLSPGEGNSPLHF.

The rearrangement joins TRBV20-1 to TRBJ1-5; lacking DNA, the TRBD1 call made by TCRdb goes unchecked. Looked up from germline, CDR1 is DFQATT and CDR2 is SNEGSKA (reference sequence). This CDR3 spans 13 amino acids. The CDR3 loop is CSATRQGNQPQHF.

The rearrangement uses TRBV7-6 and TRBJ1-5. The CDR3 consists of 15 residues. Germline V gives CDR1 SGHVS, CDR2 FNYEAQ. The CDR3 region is CASSLDIGVGQPQHF.

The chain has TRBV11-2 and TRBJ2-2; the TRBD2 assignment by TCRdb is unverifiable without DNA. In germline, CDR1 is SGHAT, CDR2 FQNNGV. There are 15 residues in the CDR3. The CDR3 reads CASSLEAGGIGELFF.

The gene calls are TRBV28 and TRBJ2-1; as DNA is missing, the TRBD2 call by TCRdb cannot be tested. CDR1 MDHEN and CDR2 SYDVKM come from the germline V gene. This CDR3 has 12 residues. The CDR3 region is CASSTSFYEQFF.

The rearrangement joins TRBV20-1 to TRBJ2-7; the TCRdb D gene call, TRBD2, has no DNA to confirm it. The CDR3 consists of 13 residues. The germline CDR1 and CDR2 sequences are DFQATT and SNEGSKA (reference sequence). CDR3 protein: CSARTSGHYEQYF.

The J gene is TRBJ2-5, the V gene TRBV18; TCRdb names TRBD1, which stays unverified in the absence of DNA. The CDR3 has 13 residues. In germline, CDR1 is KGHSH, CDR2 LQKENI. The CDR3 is CASSPSARGTQYF.

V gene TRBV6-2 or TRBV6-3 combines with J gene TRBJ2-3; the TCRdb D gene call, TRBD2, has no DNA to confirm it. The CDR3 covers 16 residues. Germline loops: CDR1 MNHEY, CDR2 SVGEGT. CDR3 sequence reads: CASSYSIWEGADTQYF.

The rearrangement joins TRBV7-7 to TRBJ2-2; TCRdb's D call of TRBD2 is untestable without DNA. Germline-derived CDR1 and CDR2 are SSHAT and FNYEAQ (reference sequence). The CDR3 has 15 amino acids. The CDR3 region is CASSPANWHTGELFF.

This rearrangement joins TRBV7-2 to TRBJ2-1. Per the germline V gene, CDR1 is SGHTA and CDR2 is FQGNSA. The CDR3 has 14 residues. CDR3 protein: CASSSDGSYNEQFF.

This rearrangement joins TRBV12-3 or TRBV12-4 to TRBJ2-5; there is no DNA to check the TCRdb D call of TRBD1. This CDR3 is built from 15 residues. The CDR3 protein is CASRTHMGGQETQYF.

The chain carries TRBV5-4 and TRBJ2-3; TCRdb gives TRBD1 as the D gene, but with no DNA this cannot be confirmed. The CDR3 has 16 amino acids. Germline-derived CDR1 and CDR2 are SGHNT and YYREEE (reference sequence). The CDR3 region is CASSHQQGAGSDTQYF.